Listed below are T cell receptor beta chains from one sample, sequenced in a study of cytomegalovirus exposure and HLA in healthy donors. Sequencing used immunoSEQ multiplex PCR; TCRdb keeps in-frame clones, though not all of them. The sample records a few hundred thousand clones, roughly 90% being singletons. Sequences were obtained from PBMCs. The origin of the receptors is a woman between 18 and 30 years old in good health and CMV-seronegative. CDR3s include the opening cysteine and the closing phenylalanine or tryptophan. D genes are given only for firm matches. Clone size, where shown, is once, few, many, or a class for clones that have expanded.

D: -
J: TRBJ1-2
V: TRBV14
size: -
DNA: TGTGCCAGCAGCCAAGAAGCGCAAGGCGGCTACACCTTC
CDR3: CASSQEAQGGYTF

D: TRBD2
J: TRBJ2-1
V: TRBV4-1
size: -
DNA: TGCGCCAGCAGCCAAGCTGGTGCGGGGGGGTCCTACAATGAGCAGTTCTTC
CDR3: CASSQAGAGGSYNEQFF

D: TRBD2
J: TRBJ2-1
V: TRBV19
size: -
DNA: TGTGCCAGTAGCCCGGGACTAGCGGGGGCCGTGGGGCAGTTCTTC
CDR3: CASSPGLAGAVGQFF

D: TRBD1
J: TRBJ2-4
V: TRBV5-4
size: -
DNA: TGTGCCAGCAGCTTGTTCGGGACAGTAAACATTCAGTACTTC
CDR3: CASSLFGTVNIQYF

D: -
J: TRBJ1-3
V: TRBV7-9
size: -
DNA: TGTGCCAGCAGCCACCCTCGTCAACAGGGTGGTGGAAACACCATATATTTT
CDR3: CASSHPRQQGGGNTIYF

D: TRBD1
J: TRBJ1-2
V: TRBV19
size: -
DNA: TGTGCCAGTAGTATCCCCGGACAGGAGTATGGCTACACCTTC
CDR3: CASSIPGQEYGYTF

D: -
J: TRBJ1-4
V: TRBV7-2
size: -
DNA: TGTGCCAGCAGCTCCCCGCGTGAAAAACTGTTTTTT
CDR3: CASSSPREKLFF

D: -
J: TRBJ2-3
V: TRBV29-1
size: -
DNA: TGCAGCGTTGTGGACGGCCGGGGGCAGTATTTT
CDR3: CSVVDGRGQYF

D: TRBD1
J: TRBJ2-7
V: TRBV7-6
size: -
DNA: TGTGCCAGCAGCGCACGCAGGGGGAGCTACGAGCAGTACTTC
CDR3: CASSARRGSYEQYF

D: TRBD2
J: TRBJ2-3
V: TRBV7-9
size: -
DNA: TGTGCCAGCAGCCCCTTCCGGGGGGTCACAGATACGCAGTATTTT
CDR3: CASSPFRGVTDTQYF

D: -
J: TRBJ2-7
V: TRBV27
size: once
DNA: TGTGCCAGCAGCATACCAGGGTTACACGAGCAGTACTTC
CDR3: CASSIPGLHEQYF

D: TRBD2
J: TRBJ2-3
V: TRBV27
size: once
DNA: TGTGCCAGCAGTTTATTAGCGGGGGGGAACACAGATACGCAGTATTTT
CDR3: CASSLLAGGNTDTQYF

D: -
J: TRBJ2-2
V: TRBV7-2
size: -
DNA: TGTGCCAGCAGCTTCGGGGCGAACACCGGGGAGCTGTTTTTT
CDR3: CASSFGANTGELFF

D: -
J: TRBJ1-5
V: TRBV6-1
size: once
DNA: TGTGCCAGCAGTGGTACAGCAAAAAATCAGCCCCAGCATTTT
CDR3: CASSGTAKNQPQHF

D: -
J: TRBJ1-2
V: TRBV10-2
size: -
DNA: TGCGCCAGCCGAATAGGGGCCGCGAATAACTATGGCTACACCTTC
CDR3: CASRIGAANNYGYTF

D: -
J: TRBJ1-1
V: TRBV27
size: -
DNA: TGTGCCAGCAGTTTTGGGGGGGCAGGTGAAGCTTTCTTT
CDR3: CASSFGGAGEAFF

D: -
J: TRBJ2-3
V: TRBV28
size: -
DNA: TGTGCCAGCAGAGGAGGGGAAGCGGGTTCTGTCACAGATACGCAGTATTTT
CDR3: CASRGGEAGSVTDTQYF

D: -
J: TRBJ2-5
V: TRBV5-1
size: -
DNA: TGCGCCAGCAGCTTTCGCCTCCCAGGGATGGGGGAGACCCAGTACTTC
CDR3: CASSFRLPGMGETQYF

D: TRBD1
J: TRBJ2-1
V: TRBV27
size: -
DNA: TGTGCCAGCAGTTCCCCGGACAGGGGCTTCAATGAGCAGTTCTTC
CDR3: CASSSPDRGFNEQFF

D: -
J: TRBJ1-4
V: TRBV4-3
size: -
DNA: TGCGCCAGCAGCCAAGTGGCAGTAAGTGAAAAACTGTTTTTT
CDR3: CASSQVAVSEKLFF

D: TRBD1
J: TRBJ1-2
V: TRBV5-5
size: once
DNA: TGTGCCAGCAGCTCCCCCGGGACAGGGAAAGGCTACACCTTC
CDR3: CASSSPGTGKGYTF

D: -
J: TRBJ2-2
V: TRBV29-1
size: once
DNA: TGCAGCGTTGCGCCTACCAACACCGGGGAGCTGTTTTTT
CDR3: CSVAPTNTGELFF

D: -
J: TRBJ1-5
V: TRBV28
size: -
DNA: TGTGCCAGCAGCCGAAGGGGGTCTAATCAGCCCCAGCATTTT
CDR3: CASSRRGSNQPQHF

D: -
J: TRBJ2-2
V: TRBV11-2
size: -
DNA: TGTGCCAGCAGCGATGCCGATGAGGGCACCGGGGAGCTGTTTTTT
CDR3: CASSDADEGTGELFF

D: -
J: TRBJ1-6
V: TRBV28
size: -
DNA: TGTGCCAGTCTAGAGGCGTATAGCTCCTATAATTCACCCCTCCACTTT
CDR3: CASLEAYSSYNSPLHF

D: -
J: TRBJ2-7
V: TRBV5-1
size: -
DNA: TGCGCCAGCAGCTTTCAGGGCGCCTACGAGCAGTACTTC
CDR3: CASSFQGAYEQYF

D: -
J: TRBJ2-2
V: TRBV5-1
size: -
DNA: TGCGCCAGCAGCTTGGAAGGGGGGAACACCGGGGAGCTGTTTTTT
CDR3: CASSLEGGNTGELFF

D: -
J: TRBJ1-2
V: TRBV6-1
size: few
DNA: TGTGCCAGCAGTTGGGCCCCCGGGGAAAACTATGGCTACACCTTC
CDR3: CASSWAPGENYGYTF

D: TRBD1
J: TRBJ2-7
V: TRBV4-3
size: -
DNA: TGCGCCAGCAGCCGACACCGGGACAGGAGCCCAACAGGCCCCTACGAGCAGTACTTC
CDR3: CASSRHRDRSPTGPYEQYF

D: -
J: TRBJ2-2
V: TRBV2
size: once
DNA: TGTGCCAGCAGTGCTATTCCGAGGGTTGACGGGGAGCTGTTTTTT
CDR3: CASSAIPRVDGELFF

D: -
J: TRBJ2-3
V: TRBV28
size: -
DNA: TGTGCCAGCAGTTTTTTTCGCGGGGTCACAGATACGCAGTATTTT
CDR3: CASSFFRGVTDTQYF

D: TRBD1
J: TRBJ1-6
V: TRBV7-2
size: -
DNA: TGTGCCAGCAGCCTACTCGACAGGGTAAATTCACCCCTCCACTTT
CDR3: CASSLLDRVNSPLHF

D: -
J: TRBJ1-1
V: TRBV5-1
size: once
DNA: TGCGCCAGCAGTGAGGGAGTGAGGGTTCCTGAAGCTTTCTTT
CDR3: CASSEGVRVPEAFF

D: TRBD1
J: TRBJ1-1
V: TRBV10-2
size: -
DNA: TGCGCCAGCAGTGGACGACAGGGGACTGAAGCTTTCTTT
CDR3: CASSGRQGTEAFF

D: -
J: TRBJ2-7
V: TRBV21-1
size: -
DNA: TGTGCCAGCAGCAAAGTTAGGACAGGGACCTACGAGCAGTACTTC
CDR3: CASSKVRTGTYEQYF

D: TRBD1
J: TRBJ1-5
V: TRBV30
size: -
DNA: TGTGCCTGGAGTCAGGAAACAGGGGGCAATCAGCCCCAGCATTTT
CDR3: CAWSQETGGNQPQHF

D: TRBD1
J: TRBJ1-1
V: TRBV5-1
size: -
DNA: TGCGCCAGCAGCTTGGTCGCATCAGGGGGCTTTACTGAAGCTTTCTTT
CDR3: CASSLVASGGFTEAFF

D: -
J: TRBJ1-2
V: TRBV7-2
size: -
DNA: TGTGCCAGCAGCTCCCTTCTTTTTGGGCAGTCTAACTATGGCTACACCTTC
CDR3: CASSSLLFGQSNYGYTF

D: -
J: TRBJ2-2
V: TRBV21-1
size: -
DNA: TGTGCCAGCAGCAAAGGGAACAGGGCGAACACCGGGGAGCTGTTTTTT
CDR3: CASSKGNRANTGELFF

D: -
J: TRBJ1-4
V: TRBV2
size: -
DNA: TGTGCCAGCAAAGGGGGGAGGGGGTCAACTAATGAAAAACTGTTTTTT
CDR3: CASKGGRGSTNEKLFF

D: -
J: TRBJ2-5
V: TRBV15
size: -
DNA: TGTGCCACCAGCACTAGGGGTTACCAAGAGACCCAGTACTTC
CDR3: CATSTRGYQETQYF

D: -
J: TRBJ2-7
V: TRBV28
size: -
DNA: TGTGCCAGCAGATTTACGGGGGACTCCTACGAGCAGTACTTC
CDR3: CASRFTGDSYEQYF

D: TRBD1
J: TRBJ1-5
V: TRBV4-1
size: -
DNA: TGCGCCAGCAGCCAAACCCCGGGACAGGTTAGCAATCAGCCCCAGCATTTT
CDR3: CASSQTPGQVSNQPQHF

D: TRBD1
J: TRBJ1-2
V: TRBV28
size: -
DNA: TGTGCCAGCAGTTTGCCACAGGGGGCGAGAGGGGGCTACACCTTC
CDR3: CASSLPQGARGGYTF

D: -
J: TRBJ2-3
V: TRBV19
size: -
DNA: TGTGCCAGTCGCAACGGACAGGGACTACTACGCACAGATACGCAGTATTTT
CDR3: CASRNGQGLLRTDTQYF

D: TRBD2
J: TRBJ2-3
V: TRBV27
size: -
DNA: TGTGCCAGCAGAACGGATACCTTAGCGGGGGGCTCCACAGATACGCAGTATTTT
CDR3: CASRTDTLAGGSTDTQYF

D: TRBD1
J: TRBJ2-7
V: TRBV6-5
size: once
DNA: TGTGCCAGCAGTTCCCCGGGACAGGGGGCCTACGAGCAGTACTTC
CDR3: CASSSPGQGAYEQYF

D: TRBD1
J: TRBJ1-3
V: TRBV25-1
size: once
DNA: TGTGCCAGCAGTGAATTAGGGGGCGGCGAAAACACCATATATTTT
CDR3: CASSELGGGENTIYF

D: TRBD1
J: TRBJ2-3
V: TRBV7-2
size: -
DNA: TGTGCCAGCAGCAGACCAGGGGGAGCAGATACGCAGTATTTT
CDR3: CASSRPGGADTQYF

D: TRBD1
J: TRBJ1-1
V: TRBV28
size: -
DNA: TGTGCCAGCAGTCCGGGGACAGGGTCGGCCACTGAAGCTTTCTTT
CDR3: CASSPGTGSATEAFF

D: TRBD1
J: TRBJ2-7
V: TRBV5-5
size: -
DNA: TGTGCCAGCAGCTGGGGGACAGGGGTTGACGAGCAGTACTTC
CDR3: CASSWGTGVDEQYF

D: -
J: TRBJ2-1
V: TRBV7-9
size: -
DNA: TGTGCCAGCAGCGCGCAGATCGGGGAGCAGTTCTTC
CDR3: CASSAQIGEQFF

D: -
J: TRBJ1-5
V: TRBV7-9
size: -
DNA: TGTGCCAGCAGCTTGGGAAGTGAGGGAGGCAATCAGCCCCAGCATTTT
CDR3: CASSLGSEGGNQPQHF

D: TRBD1
J: TRBJ2-7
V: TRBV28
size: few
DNA: TGTGCCAGCTCGGGACAGTGGGATCAGTACTTC
CDR3: CASSGQWDQYF

D: -
J: TRBJ1-1
V: TRBV5-6
size: -
DNA: TGTGCCAGCAGCTCCCCGGGGGACGAAGCTTTCTTT
CDR3: CASSSPGDEAFF